The source of this TCR beta chain is a study of blood T cell repertoires in COVID-19. Study information: Specimens from acute and convalescent COVID-19 originated in the United States, Italy and Spain. Sample material is recorded as cDNA or gDNA derived from T cells, B-cell-depleted T cells, or PBMCs.

Per the germline V gene, CDR1 is DFQATT and CDR2 is SNEGSKA (reference sequence). V dropped 6 bases and J dropped 7 bases, with 12 bases sitting between them. This CDR3 is built from 11 residues. Authors' analysis steps: Quantification of nucleated cells was approximated via reference gene primer amplification. Sequencing used immunoSEQ multiplex PCR; TCRdb keeps in-frame clones, though not all of them. Clone size and the V and J calls come from that table; the DNA yielded D and trimming. This table holds about 280,000 clones, 65% to 90% found once. The sequence derives from a man in his fifties with active or convalescent COVID-19. The sample taken for sequencing was peripheral blood. The chain combines TRBV20-1 with TRBJ2-5; D gene unclear. Here the CDR3 DNA reads TGCAGTGCCTCAAAATCGGGGACCCAGTACTTC. As protein: CSASKSGTQYF.